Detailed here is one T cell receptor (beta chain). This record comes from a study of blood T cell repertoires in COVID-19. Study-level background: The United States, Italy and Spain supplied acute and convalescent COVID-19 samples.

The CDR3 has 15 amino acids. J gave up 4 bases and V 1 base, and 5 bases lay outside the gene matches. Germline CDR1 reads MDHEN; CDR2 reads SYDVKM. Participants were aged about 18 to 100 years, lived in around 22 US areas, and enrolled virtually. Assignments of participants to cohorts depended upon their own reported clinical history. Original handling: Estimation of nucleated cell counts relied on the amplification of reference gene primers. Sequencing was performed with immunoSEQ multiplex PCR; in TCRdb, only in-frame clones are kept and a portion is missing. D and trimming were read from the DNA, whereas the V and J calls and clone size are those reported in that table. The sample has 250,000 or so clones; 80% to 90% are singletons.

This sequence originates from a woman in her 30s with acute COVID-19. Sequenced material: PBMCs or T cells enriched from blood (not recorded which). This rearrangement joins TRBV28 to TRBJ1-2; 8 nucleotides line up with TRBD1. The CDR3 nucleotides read TGTGCCAGCAGTTTATTGACTGGACAGGGCTATGGCTACACCTTC. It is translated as CASSLLTGQGYGYTF.